What follows are 27 T cell receptor beta chains derived from one specimen sequenced in a study of regulatory T cells in long-lasting Graves disease. iRepertoire HTBI primers and Arm-PCR of CDR3 regions built TCR beta libraries. One entry per CDR3 protein, called by TCRdb with MiXCR from the multiplex PCR reads. The sample yields a few hundred thousand distinct CDR3 sequences, 16% seen once. Documented time point: newly diagnosed GD, antithyroid drugs for less than 3 months. RNA extracted from PBMCs served as the sequencing template. These data were also reused for a study on T cells in Graves' hyperthyroidism and ophthalmopathy.

The sequenced sample was peripheral blood mononuclear cells (PBMCs), obtained at new diagnosis, from a patient treated with antithyroid drugs. Source of these receptors: a man between 35 and 55 years old with Graves disease.

This clonotype was detected ten times or more. The rearrangement uses TRBV3-1 and TRBJ2-3; D uncertain. The V end lost 3 bases, the J end lost 4 bases, and 14 bases lay between the germline ends. The CDR3 is 15 residues long. Germline CDR1 is LGHDT and CDR2 is YNNKEL (reference sequence). In DNA, the CDR3 is TGTGCCAGCAGCCACCCGGGTCGGTGGTCAGATACGCAGTATTTT. As protein: CASSHPGRWSDTQYF.

This clonotype was picked up many times. This chain links TRBV7-2 with TRBJ2-3, with 8 bases lining up with TRBD2. CDR3 size: 14 residues. Germline V gene data show CDR1 as SGHTA and CDR2 as FQGNSA. V lost 6 bases and J lost 4; bases outside the gene matches: 6. Here the CDR3 reads CASSSGLAADTQYF. CDR3 sequence (DNA): TGTGCCAGCAGTTCCGGACTAGCTGCAGATACGCAGTATTTT.

The chain joins TRBV11-3 to TRBJ2-7; 9 bases align to TRBD1. The CDR3 covers 14 residues. Germline-derived CDR1 and CDR2 are SGHNT and YENEEA. J was trimmed by 3 bases and V by 5 bases; bases with no gene match: 5. CDR3 region: CASSSRTGDYEQYF. Written as DNA, the CDR3 is TGTGCCAGCAGCAGCCGGACAGGGGACTACGAGCAGTACTTC.

This clonotype showed up many times. The CDR3 is CASSLNIGTGGREQYF. The CDR3 nucleotides read TGTGCCAGCAGTTTAAATATCGGAACAGGGGGGAGAGAGCAGTACTTC. V gene TRBV27 combines with J gene TRBJ2-7; 8 bases match TRBD1. Trimming at V came to 2 bases and at J to 7 bases, leaving 13 bases not matched to a gene. In germline, CDR1 is MNHEY, CDR2 SMNVEV (reference sequence). This CDR3 comprises 16 residues.

This clonotype was counted ten times or more. The chain couples TRBV16 to TRBJ1-2; no definite D call. The CDR3 sequence is 14 residues long. Between the trimmed V and J ends, which lost 2 bases and 3 bases, there was a span of 10 bases. Germline V CDR1 and CDR2: KGHSY, FQNENV. Here the CDR3 reads CASSQKAEYYGYTF. CDR3 nucleotide sequence: TGTGCCAGCAGCCAAAAGGCAGAGTACTATGGCTACACCTTC. The complete variable domain, with remaining parts taken from reference TRBV16 and TRBJ1-2, reads GEEVAQTPKHLVRGEGQKAKLYCAPIKGHSYVFWYQQVLKNEFKFLISFQNENVFDETGMPKERFSAKCLPNSPCSLEIQATKLEDSAVYFCASSQKAEYYGYTFGSGTRLTVV.

There are many counts of this clonotype. J is TRBJ1-1 and V is TRBV2; tentatively, D is TRBD1 (6 bases). The CDR3 is made up of 15 amino acids. CDR1 is SNHLY and CDR2 is FYNNEI in the germline V gene. V lost 6 bases and J 4 bases, leaving 18 bases between the germline ends. CDR3 region: CASSARGGLSTEAFF. CDR3 in DNA: TGTGCCAGCAGCGCCCGGGGGGGGCTGAGCACTGAAGCTTTCTTT.

Concerning this clonotype itself: Given the absence of the conserved phenylalanine or tryptophan at the CDR3 end, a read error is likely. No DNA is shown, since the ends of the CDR3 on it are uncertain; the CDR3 is the one TCRdb lists. The CDR3 loop is CASSENRTPLISSH. The rearrangement links TRBV6-4 to TRBJ2-7; the table's D gene call, TRBD1, was not cross checked with the DNA. The germline V gene encodes CDR1 MRHNA and CDR2 SNTAGT. The CDR3 totals 14 residues, both ends included.

This clonotype was detected ten times or more. This sequence joins TRBV7-9 and TRBJ2-7; TRBD2 agrees at 9 bases. V trimming: 8 bases; J trimming: 5 bases; junction bases outside the gene matches: 1. Germline loops: CDR1 SEHNR, CDR2 FQNEAQ (reference sequence). This CDR3 spans 11 amino acids. CDR3 DNA sequence: TGTGCCAGCGGGACTAGCAACGAGCAGTACTTC. Translated, it gives CASGTSNEQYF.

The chain combines TRBV12-3 or TRBV12-4 with TRBJ2-3, with D perhaps matching TRBD2 (5 bases). The CDR3 spans 13 residues. The ends were cut back, 2 bases at V and 3 bases at J, with 6 bases in the middle. The CDR3 DNA reads TGTGCCAGCAGTTTATGGGAGACAGATACGCAGTATTTT. Translating it yields CASSLWETDTQYF.

There are many counts of this clonotype. The V gene is TRBV6-1, the J gene TRBJ1-2; D possibly corresponds to TRBD1 (6 bases). V was clipped by 7 bases and J by 3 bases, with 9 bases between them. Germline loops: CDR1 MNHNS, CDR2 SASEGT. There are 12 residues in the CDR3. CDR3 in amino acids: CASNRADYGYTF. DNA for the CDR3: TGTGCCAGCAACAGGGCCGACTATGGCTACACCTTC.

Many counts were recorded for this clonotype. This may stem from a read error, because a much larger clone lies one nucleotide away. The chain is built from TRBV11-2 and TRBJ2-3; possible D gene TRBD2, 6 bases. The CDR3 is 16 residues long. Germline CDR1 SGHAT, CDR2 FQNNGV. Trimming took off 2 bases at V and 4 bases at J, with 16 bases between the two ends. The CDR3 DNA is TGTGCCAGCAGCTTAAATGCGGGGAGGTCCGCAGATACGCAGTATTTT. It translates to CASSLNAGRSADTQYF.

This clonotype was seen a few times. The chain uses TRBV18 and TRBJ2-4; the D gene is possibly TRBD1 (6 bases). The germline V gene encodes CDR1 KGHSH and CDR2 LQKENI. V was shortened by 2 bases and J by 1 base, with 15 bases between the two germline ends. CDR3 length: 17 residues. The CDR3: CASSPIMGAFAKNIQYF. Written as DNA, the CDR3 is TGTGCCAGCTCACCAATAATGGGGGCCTTTGCCAAAAACATTCAGTACTTC.

Comments on this clonotype: The junction shows a germline mismatch at one end, possibly a read error. The CDR3 DNA is TGTGTCAGCAGCCCTACCCACGGTTTGAACACTGAAGCTTTCTTT. It codes for CVSSPTHGLNTEAFF. This rearrangement joins TRBV9 to TRBJ1-1; D call uncertain. The germline gives CDR1 SGDLS, CDR2 YYNGEE. There are 15 residues in the CDR3.

This clonotype has at least ten counts. The chain links TRBV2 to TRBJ2-5, with D uncertain. The CDR3 consists of 10 residues. From germline, CDR1 is SNHLY and CDR2 FYNNEI. Trimming removed 6 bases at V and 7 bases at J, with 6 bases between. This CDR3 is CASRLRTQYF. CDR3 coding DNA: TGTGCCAGCAGGCTACGGACCCAGTACTTC. Looking up the rest from reference TRBV2 and TRBJ2-5 gives the full variable domain: EPEVTQTPSHQVTQMGQEVILRCVPISNHLYFYWYRQILGQKVEFLVSFYNNEISEKSEIFDDQFSVERPDGSNFTLKIRSTKLEDSAMYFCASRLRTQYFGPGTRLLVL.

This clonotype was counted at least ten times. The chain has TRBV20-1 and TRBJ2-1; TRBD2 matches 9 bases. The V and J ends lost 6 bases and 7 bases, in that order; junction bases with no gene match: 7. CDR1 DFQATT and CDR2 SNEGSKA come from the germline V gene (reference sequence). CDR3 length equals 13 residues. CDR3 region: CSAPLAGRNEQFF. CDR3 coding DNA: TGCAGTGCACCCCTAGCGGGGCGGAATGAGCAGTTCTTC.

This clonotype has a count of ten or more. The CDR3 region is CASSPQWGQPNYGYTF. DNA for the CDR3: TGTGCCAGCAGTCCCCAGTGGGGACAGCCTAACTATGGCTACACCTTC. J is TRBJ1-2 and V is TRBV28; 7 bases are shared with TRBD1. V lost 5 bases, J lost 0 bases, and 9 bases stayed unmatched. CDR1 is MDHEN and CDR2 is SYDVKM in the germline V gene. CDR3 length: 16 residues.

This clonotype was seen many times. V and J are TRBV6-2 or TRBV6-3 and TRBJ2-1; TRBD1 might be the D (6 bases). From germline, CDR1 is MNHEY and CDR2 SVGEGT. The CDR3 runs to 13 residues. The V end was cut by 5 bases, the J end by 9 bases, with 14 bases between. The CDR3 reads CASSAQGQSEQFF. The CDR3 DNA is TGTGCCAGCAGTGCTCAGGGGCAGAGTGAGCAGTTCTTC.

In its sample, this clonotype was seen many times. This chain connects TRBV6-5 to TRBJ2-5, with TRBD2 matching over 8 bases. The CDR3 totals 12 residues. Germline loops: CDR1 MNHEY, CDR2 SVGAGI. J was trimmed by 10 bases and V by 1 base; bases with no gene match: 2. Here the CDR3 DNA reads TGTGCCAGCAGTTACTTCGCGGGGGGCCAGTACTTC. This gives the protein CASSYFAGGQYF.

This clonotype was recorded many times. The V gene is TRBV12-3 or TRBV12-4, the J gene TRBJ1-1; perhaps TRBD1 as D (6 bases). The CDR3 has 15 amino acids. V shed 3 bases and J shed 0 bases, with 11 bases lying between them. As DNA, the CDR3 is TGTGCCAGCAGTTTCCCCCGGGACATGAACACTGAAGCTTTCTTT. The encoded protein is CASSFPRDMNTEAFF.

This clonotype was counted once. V usage is TRBV7-9 and J usage is TRBJ2-7; TRBD1 aligns across 8 bases. Germline V CDR1 and CDR2: SEHNR, FQNEAQ (reference sequence). Trimming removed 4 bases from V and 2 bases from J; junction bases left unmatched: 4. This CDR3 is 14 amino acids long. Here the CDR3 reads CASSWNRGAYEQYF. The CDR3 DNA reads TGTGCCAGCAGCTGGAACAGGGGGGCCTACGAGCAGTACTTC.

This chain connects TRBV19 to TRBJ2-7; D possibly uses TRBD1 or TRBD2 (6 bases each). With 6 bases removed from V and 3 bases from J, the gap between germline ends came to 15 bases. Germline loops: CDR1 LNHDA, CDR2 SQIVND (reference sequence). CDR3 length: 14 residues. CDR3 sequence: CASSVGGQSYEQYF. In DNA form, the CDR3 reads TGTGCCAGTAGCGTCGGGGGCCAAAGCTACGAGCAGTACTTC.

This clonotype was recorded a few times. This chain joins TRBV7-9 and TRBJ2-7; D unresolved. Germline-derived CDR1 and CDR2 are SEHNR and FQNEAQ (reference sequence). V lost 0 bases and J lost 3, with 9 bases in between. CDR3 length equals 14 residues. The CDR3 protein is CASSLAAARYEQYF. The CDR3 bases are TGTGCCAGCAGCTTAGCAGCAGCTCGCTACGAGCAGTACTTC.

Comment on this clonotype: A single base separates this from a much larger clone, so it may be a read error. The V call is TRBV3-1, the J call TRBJ2-2; no clear D. The CDR3 has 17 residues. The germline V gene has CDR1 LGHDT and CDR2 YNNKEL (reference sequence). The CDR3 DNA is TGTGCCAGCTGCCAATTATTGCGTGGTTCGAACACCGGGGAGCTGTTTTTT. Its translation: CASCQLLRGSNTGELFF.

This clonotype showed up many times. This sequence joins TRBV28 and TRBJ1-5; 8 positions match TRBD1. CDR1 MDHEN and CDR2 SYDVKM come from the germline V gene. The CDR3 contains 15 residues. Trimming at V came to 6 bases and at J to 7 bases, leaving 11 bases not matched to a gene. The CDR3 spells CASRTTGERRQPQHF. CDR3 sequence (DNA): TGTGCCAGCAGAACGACAGGGGAGAGGAGACAGCCCCAGCATTTT. The full variable domain, its missing parts supplied by reference TRBV28 and TRBJ1-5, is DVKVTQSSRYLVKRTGEKVFLECVQDMDHENMFWYRQDPGLGLRLIYFSYDVKMKEKGDIPEGYSVSREKKERFSLILESASTNQTSMYLCASRTTGERRQPQHFGDGTRLSIL.

The rearrangement links TRBV5-4 to TRBJ2-3, with a tentative D call TRBD2 (6 bases). This CDR3 is built from 20 residues. The ends were cut back, 4 bases at V and 0 bases at J, with 27 bases in the middle. CDR1 SGHNT and CDR2 YYREEE come from the germline V gene (reference sequence). CDR3 sequence reads: CASSLGMSRGWDSSTDTQYF. The CDR3 nucleotides are TGTGCCAGCAGCCTGGGGATGAGTAGGGGATGGGACTCCAGCACAGATACGCAGTATTTT.

The chain couples TRBV29-1 to TRBJ2-3; 9 positions match TRBD2. The germline gives CDR1 SQVTM, CDR2 ANQGSEA. V shed 4 bases and J 2 bases; nucleotides not matched to a gene: 16. The CDR3 loop spans 18 amino acids. The CDR3 sequence: CSVAGGPGSGGYTDTQYF. CDR3 nucleotide sequence: TGCAGCGTTGCTGGCGGCCCGGGTAGCGGGGGTTACACAGATACGCAGTATTTT.

This clonotype was seen a few times. J is TRBJ1-6 and V is TRBV27; D may be TRBD1 (5 bases). The V end was cut by 6 bases, the J end by 13 bases, with 19 bases between. The CDR3 has 14 amino acids. Germline lookup yields CDR1 MNHEY and CDR2 SMNVEV (reference sequence). CDR3 in amino acids: CASSPGIRARPLHF. CDR3 sequence (DNA): TGTGCCAGCAGCCCAGGGATTCGCGCCAGGCCCCTCCACTTT.